This T cell receptor (beta chain) was obtained from a study of CD8 T cells in Susac syndrome. The CDR3 runs to 13 residues. The V gene end was trimmed by 5 bases and the J gene end by 5 bases; junction bases not matched to a gene: 5. Germline V gene data show CDR1 as KGHSH and CDR2 as LQKENI. An input of about 0.45 to 1 ug of RNA was subjected to reverse transcription using random hexamers. Amplification of the TCR beta CDR3 was carried out by immunoSEQ multiplex PCR, which spanned a total of 54 Vbeta and 13 Jbeta segments. TCRdb called the immunoSEQ multiplex PCR reads again in MiXCR, with one record for every CDR3 protein. Among 200,000 or so distinct CDR3 sequences listed, about 96% were seen once.

The clonotype was recovered from a human donor with multiple sclerosis. This sequence joins TRBV18 and TRBJ1-2; TRBD1 matches 7 bases. Sequenced sample: CD4+ T cells from PBMCs. The CDR3 DNA reads as TGTGCCAGCTCAGGAGACAGGGATTATGGCTACACCTTC. Its protein is CASSGDRDYGYTF.